The entry below gives a single T cell receptor beta chain sequence along with its context. Germline assignment: CDR1 SQVTM and CDR2 ANQGSEA. CDR3 size: 13 residues. Trimming left V 2 bases short and J 2 bases short, with 10 bases between. The record originates from a study of cytotoxic CD8 clonotypes in ibrutinib-treated CLL. About 2 micrograms of genomic DNA, which was extracted from cryopreserved PBMCs, served as the material used for the TCR beta libraries. TCRdb's table, derived via immunoSEQ multiplex PCR, lists solely in-frame clones and lacks some. The table has 250,000 or so clones, less than 75% seen once.

Specimen: PBMCs, collected after 24 months of ibrutinib treatment. J is TRBJ2-7 and V is TRBV29-1; D remains unclear. The receptor's source is a human donor with chronic lymphocytic leukemia. CDR3 region: CSVETPQAYEQYF. Written as DNA, the CDR3 is TGCAGCGTTGAAACTCCCCAGGCCTACGAGCAGTACTTC.